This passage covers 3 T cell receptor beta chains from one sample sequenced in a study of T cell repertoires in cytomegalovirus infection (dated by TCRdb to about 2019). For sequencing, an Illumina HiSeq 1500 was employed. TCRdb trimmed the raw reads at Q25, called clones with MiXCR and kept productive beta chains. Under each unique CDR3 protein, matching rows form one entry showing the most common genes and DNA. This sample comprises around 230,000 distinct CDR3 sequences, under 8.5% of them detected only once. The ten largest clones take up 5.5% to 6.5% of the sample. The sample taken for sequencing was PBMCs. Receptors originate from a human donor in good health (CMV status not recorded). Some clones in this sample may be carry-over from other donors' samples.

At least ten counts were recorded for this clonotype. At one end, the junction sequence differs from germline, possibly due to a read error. CDR3 sequence: CASSSPGGSFRAFF. CDR3 in DNA: TGTGCCAGCAGCTCACCCGGAGGCAGTTTTCGGGCTTTCTTT. This chain links TRBV5-3 with TRBJ1-1; D is uncertain. TRBV5-3 is identified as an open reading frame with a role that is uncertain. The CDR3 consists of 14 residues.

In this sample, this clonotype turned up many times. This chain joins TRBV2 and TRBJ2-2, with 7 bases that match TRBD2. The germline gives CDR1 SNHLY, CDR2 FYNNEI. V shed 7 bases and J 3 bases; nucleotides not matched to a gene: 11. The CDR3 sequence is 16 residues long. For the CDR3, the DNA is TGTGCCAGCAAAAACAGGCTAGCGGTTGACACCGGGGAGCTGTTTTTT. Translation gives CASKNRLAVDTGELFF.

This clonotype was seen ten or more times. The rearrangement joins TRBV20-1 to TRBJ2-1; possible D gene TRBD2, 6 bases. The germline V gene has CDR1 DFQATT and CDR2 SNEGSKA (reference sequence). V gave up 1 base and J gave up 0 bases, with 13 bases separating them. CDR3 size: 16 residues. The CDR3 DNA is TGCAGTGCTAGAGCCGTTCTAGCGCCCTCCTACAATGAGCAGTTCTTC. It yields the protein CSARAVLAPSYNEQFF.